These T cell receptor beta chains were read from a single sample in a study of human T cells and chemical hapten exposure. TCRdb recomputed calls from the RACE reads with MiXCR, one row per CDR3 protein. This table has 95,000 to 150,000 distinct CDR3 sequences, 11% appearing once. The sample here was whole blood, taken in connection with sensitization to the hapten diphenylcyclopropenone (DPC). These receptors originate from a woman between 45 and 60 years old with alopecia areata. Some clones in this sample may be carry-over from other donors' samples. The CDR3 runs from the conserved cysteine through the conserved F or W. Fields, in order: clone size, D gene, V gene, J gene, CDR3 DNA, CDR3 protein. The D gene is left open where the match is weak. Clone size is given for some rows only: seen once, a few or many times, or a class if the clone is expanded.

.	TRBD2	TRBV2	TRBJ2-2	TGTGCCAGCAGCGCCGGGACTAGGTTCACCGGGGAGCTGTTTTTT	CASSAGTRFTGELFF
.	TRBD2	TRBV20-1	TRBJ2-5	TGCAGTGCTAGAGACTGGGGGGGCCAAGAGACCCAGTACTTC	CSARDWGGQETQYF
.	.	TRBV20-1	TRBJ1-1	TGCAGTGCTAGAGATCGCAGGGCATCTGAAGCTTTCTTT	CSARDRRASEAFF
few	TRBD1	TRBV6-5	TRBJ2-3	TGTGCCAGCAGTTTACTGCTCCACGGACAGGGAAGAACAGATACGCAGTATTTT	CASSLLLHGQGRTDTQYF
.	.	TRBV20-1	TRBJ2-3	TGCAGTGCTCCGGGCGAGCGGGCAGATACGCAGTATTTT	CSAPGERADTQYF
.	.	TRBV28	TRBJ1-3	TGTGCCAGCAGTTTCCCTCAATCTGGAAACACCATATATTTT	CASSFPQSGNTIYF
.	.	TRBV15	TRBJ1-5	TGTGCCACCAGCAGAGAGGGCAGTTATCAGCCCCAGCATTTT	CATSREGSYQPQHF
few	TRBD1	TRBV7-2	TRBJ1-1	TGTGCCAGCAGCACCTACAGGGGTTCAAACACTGAAGCTTTCTTT	CASSTYRGSNTEAFF
.	.	TRBV12-3/TRBV12-4	TRBJ1-5	TGTGCCAGCAGTTTAGAGGACAATCAGCCCCAGCATTTT	CASSLEDNQPQHF
.	TRBD1	TRBV7-9	TRBJ1-6	TGTGCCAGCAGCCCAGGGGGGGCTTCACCCCTCCACTTT	CASSPGGASPLHF
.	TRBD1	TRBV6-2/TRBV6-3	TRBJ2-3	TGTGCCAGCAGCTACGATCCCGGACAGGGTACCTCCGTCTATACGCAGTATTTT	CASSYDPGQGTSVYTQYF
few	.	TRBV15	TRBJ1-3	TGTGCCACCAGCAGAGCCAGGAACTCTGGAAACACCATATATTTT	CATSRARNSGNTIYF
few	TRBD1	TRBV20-1	TRBJ2-7	TGCAGTGCCCCAACCCGACAGGGTCAGCCGTACGAGCAGTACTTC	CSAPTRQGQPYEQYF
many	TRBD2	TRBV9	TRBJ2-1	TGTGCCAGCAGCGGGATAGCGGGGGGGAGCTCCTACAATGAGCAGTTCTTC	CASSGIAGGSSYNEQFF
.	.	TRBV21-1	TRBJ1-3	TGTGCCAGCAGCAAAGGGAACAGGGGGTCTGGAAACACCATATATTTT	CASSKGNRGSGNTIYF
.	TRBD2	TRBV28	TRBJ2-7	TGTGCCAGCAGACCTAGCGGGGAAAGCTACGAGCAGTACTTC	CASRPSGESYEQYF
.	TRBD2	TRBV20-1	TRBJ2-7	TGCAGTGCTAGACTCCTAGGGCGGCGGGGGGTTACCGCCTACGAGCAGTACTTC	CSARLLGRRGVTAYEQYF
.	.	TRBV19	TRBJ2-3	TGTGCCAGTAGTAGCAGCGGGTGGGCGCAGTATTTT	CASSSSGWAQYF
.	TRBD2	TRBV12-3/TRBV12-4	TRBJ2-7	TGTGCCAGCAGCACTAGCGCTGACGAGCAGTACTTC	CASSTSADEQYF
few	.	TRBV6-1	TRBJ1-4	TGTGCCAGCAGTGAAGGTGTCCTCATGAGGATTTTT	CASSEGVLMRIF
many	.	TRBV7-9	TRBJ2-3	TGTGCCAGCAGCTTGGGACAGATCGGGAGAATTAGCACAGATACGCAGTATTTT	CASSLGQIGRISTDTQYF
.	TRBD1	TRBV4-2	TRBJ1-1	TGTGCCAGCAGCCAAGTTACCAGGGGGCGCGGTGAAGCTTTCTTT	CASSQVTRGRGEAFF
few	.	TRBV2	TRBJ2-3	TGTGCCAGCAGTGGGGCTAACACAGATACGCAGTATTTT	CASSGANTDTQYF
few	.	TRBV5-6	TRBJ1-5	TGTGCCAGCAGCCCCTGGACGGGGCCCGGTAGGGAACAGCCCCAGCATTTT	CASSPWTGPGREQPQHF
.	.	TRBV12-3/TRBV12-4	TRBJ1-2	TGTGCCAGCACCGAAACCGTTAACTATGGCTACACCTTC	CASTETVNYGYTF
.	TRBD1	TRBV29-1	TRBJ2-1	TGCAGCGCGGCAGGGGGAAGGTCCTACAATGAGCAGTTCTTC	CSAAGGRSYNEQFF
.	.	TRBV28	TRBJ2-1	TGTGCCAGCAGTTTTGGGCAGGCGATTTCAAATGAGCAGTTCTTC	CASSFGQAISNEQFF
.	.	TRBV29-1	TRBJ2-5	TGCAGCGTTGAATTAGCCCGGGACTCGGCTTGGGAGACCCAGTACTTC	CSVELARDSAWETQYF
many	TRBD1	TRBV2	TRBJ2-7	TGTGCCAGCATTCGGGACAGTTTCTACGAGCAGTACTTC	CASIRDSFYEQYF
few	.	TRBV5-1	TRBJ2-7	TGCGCCAGCAGCTTCGAACAGGGAAGCTACGAGCAGTACTTC	CASSFEQGSYEQYF
.	.	TRBV11-2	TRBJ1-1	TGTGCCAGCAGCCCGACGGGCCGTGAAGCTTTCTTT	CASSPTGREAFF
many	.	TRBV20-1	TRBJ1-6	TGCAGTGCTAGTCCCCCCGAAAAGTCACCCCTCCACTTT	CSASPPEKSPLHF
.	TRBD2	TRBV28	TRBJ2-7	TGTGCCACGCGGGGACTAGCGGGAGGGGGCTACGAGCAGTACTTC	CATRGLAGGGYEQYF
.	.	TRBV28	TRBJ2-2	TGTGCCAGCAGCAGCTCCACCGGGGAGCTGTTTTTT	CASSSSTGELFF
.	.	TRBV7-9	TRBJ2-7	TGTGCCAGCAGCATCCCCACAGGGAACCCTTCCGAGCAGTACTTC	CASSIPTGNPSEQYF
many	.	TRBV9	TRBJ2-2	TGTGCCAGCAGCGTAGCACCCGGAGACACCGGGGAGCTGTTTTTT	CASSVAPGDTGELFF
few	.	TRBV3-1	TRBJ1-1	TGTGCCAGCAGCCAAGCTGAGGGGGGCCGAGGAGCTTTCTTT	CASSQAEGGRGAFF
few	TRBD2	TRBV7-9	TRBJ2-7	TGTGCCAGCAGCTTACGCGGGGGGCACGAGCAGTACTTC	CASSLRGGHEQYF
few	.	TRBV24-1	TRBJ2-5	TGTGCCACCAGTGATTTGGAGGCGGAGAAGACCCAGTACTTC	CATSDLEAEKTQYF
many	.	TRBV6-5	TRBJ2-2	TGTGCCAGCCTCCGGGACACCGGGGAGCTGTTTTTT	CASLRDTGELFF
few	.	TRBV29-1	TRBJ1-1	TGCTGCGGTTTGGTAGCGAACACTGAAGCTTTCTTT	CCGLVANTEAFF
.	.	TRBV9	TRBJ2-1	TGTGCCAGCAGCGTAGGCCCGGAGGGGCTAGTGGGTGAGCAGTTCTTC	CASSVGPEGLVGEQFF
few	.	TRBV6-5	TRBJ1-6	TGTGCCAGCAGCAGGAGGACGGGACGACATAATTCACCCCTCCACTTT	CASSRRTGRHNSPLHF
.	.	TRBV29-1	TRBJ2-2	TGCAGCGTTGAACCCCAAGGAACCGGGGAGCTGTTTTTT	CSVEPQGTGELFF
.	.	TRBV7-9	TRBJ2-1	TGTGCCAGCAGCCTACGGCGGGATGGGTCCTACAATGAGCAGTTCTTC	CASSLRRDGSYNEQFF
.	TRBD2	TRBV20-1	TRBJ2-7	TGCAGTGCTAGAGATCTTAGGACTAGCGCTTCCTACGAGCAGTACTTC	CSARDLRTSASYEQYF
few	.	TRBV6-5	TRBJ1-3	TGTGCCAGCAGTTACTCGTCCGAGGGAGGAAACACCATATATTTT	CASSYSSEGGNTIYF
.	.	TRBV2	TRBJ1-5	TGTGCCAGCAGTGAAGACCGACGCCAGCCCCAGCATTTT	CASSEDRRQPQHF